The TCR beta chain under discussion was sequenced for a study of neurological immune-mediated disorders. As for the cDNA, it was generated by 5'RACE with 10-nucleotide random UMIs. One entry per CDR3 protein, called by TCRdb with MiXCR from the 5' RACE reads. Of under 40,000 distinct CDR3 sequences in the sample, 3% to 3.5% were seen once. The study's findings and limits: The absence of any CDR3 amino acid sequence shared by expanded clones across subjects suggests that repertoires were private in all groups. On phylogenetic grouping, the repertoires of 18 of 34 multiple sclerosis patients fell within one related-CDR3 cluster, constituting a possible signature. Falling below healthy controls, multiple sclerosis showed the least TCR clonal expansion, while HTLV-1-associated myelopathy showed the most.

Indicated time point: longitudinal time-point 1 (baseline). V lost 4 bases to trimming and J lost 8 bases; unmatched junction nucleotides: 10. The CDR3 spans 15 residues. Per germline, CDR1 SGHRS and CDR2 YFSETQ. This clonotype was recorded at least ten times. Antigen specificity is unknown. The clonotype originates from a woman aged 60-75 years with multiple sclerosis. The sequenced sample consisted of PBMCs. The rearrangement uses TRBV5-1 and TRBJ2-3; 10 bases are a match to TRBD2. CDR3 DNA sequence: TGCGCCAGCAGCCCTGAGCGGGGGGGCTTCAGTACGCAGTATTTT. Protein product: CASSPERGGFSTQYF.